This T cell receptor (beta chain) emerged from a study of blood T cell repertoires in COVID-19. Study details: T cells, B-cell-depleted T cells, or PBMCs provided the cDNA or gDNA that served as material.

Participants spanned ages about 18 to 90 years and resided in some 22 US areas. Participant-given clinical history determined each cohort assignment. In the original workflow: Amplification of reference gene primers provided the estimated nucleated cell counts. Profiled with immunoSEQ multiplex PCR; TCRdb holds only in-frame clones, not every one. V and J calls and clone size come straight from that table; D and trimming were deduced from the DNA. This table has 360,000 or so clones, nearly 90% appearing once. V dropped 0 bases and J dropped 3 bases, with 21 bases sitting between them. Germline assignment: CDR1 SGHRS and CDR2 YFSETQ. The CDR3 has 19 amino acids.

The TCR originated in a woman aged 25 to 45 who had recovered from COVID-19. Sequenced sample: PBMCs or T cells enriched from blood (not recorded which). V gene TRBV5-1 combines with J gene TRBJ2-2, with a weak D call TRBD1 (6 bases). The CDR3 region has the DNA TGCGCCAGCAGCTTGGGGGGCTTCCGATTGGGACAAGACACCGGGGAGCTGTTTTTT. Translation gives CASSLGGFRLGQDTGELFF.